Sequencing of this T cell receptor beta chain was carried out in a study of spatial heterogeneity in lung cancer. TCRdb recomputed calls from the 5' RACE reads with MiXCR, one row per CDR3 protein. The sample consists of tens of thousands of distinct CDR3 sequences, 9.5% to 15% of them appearing once. Time point defined: sample taken at primary tumor resection. This clonotype has just a few counts. This CDR3 is 17 amino acids long. V lost 0 bases, J lost 0 bases, and 13 bases lay in between. From germline, CDR1 is MGHRA and CDR2 YSYEKL. This receptor was taken from a male donor with early-stage non-small cell lung cancer. The input for sequencing was PBMCs, taken at surgery. The chain employs TRBV4-1 and TRBJ2-3, with a tentative D call TRBD2 (6 bases). The CDR3 loop is CASSQDSAGTSTDTQYF. CDR3 sequence (DNA): TGCGCCAGCAGCCAAGATTCCGCGGGGACTAGCACAGATACGCAGTATTTT.